This T cell receptor beta chain was observed in a study of tissue T cells after allogeneic stem cell transplantation (dated by TCRdb to between 2021 and 2024). Background for the entire study: If a tissue had multiple samples, a pathologist reviewed H&E sections so that samples with histologically apparent lymphocytes got priority for sequencing. TCR beta repertoires were profiled across many tissues obtained from research autopsies of patients with and without GVHD, as well as in mouse models of GVHD. The human arm was conducted as a prospective observational study, and neither blinding nor randomization was performed.

The library was built by means of the immunoSEQ multiplex PCR assay. TCRbeta CDR3 sequencing was done by Adaptive Biotechnologies at survey depth, reporting CDR3 sequences, V/J genes, productive frequency and template counts. Amplification of TCR beta CDR3 regions started from genomic DNA instead of RNA. Concerning the study's data processing: Jensen-Shannon divergence was used to quantify pairwise repertoire overlap between tissues, with a value of 1 indicating complete divergence and a value of 0 indicating identical repertoires. Tissues were clustered by single-linkage agglomerative hierarchical clustering of pairwise JSD values and displayed as dendrograms. All patient samples were analyzed with GLIPH2 using simulation_depth 1000, kmer_min_depth 3 and cdr3_length_cutoff 8, and only groups containing more than two unique CDR3s were kept. In a standardized tissue-overlap score, Jaccard GLIPH-group overlap across patients was extrapolated to a standard repertoire size of 1000 clones. Linear mixed-effect models, with tissue included as a fixed effect and individual included as a random effect, were used to assess associations of diversity with clinical or experimental variables. In its TCRdb copy, this immuneACCESS table keeps in-frame sequences only and misses some clones. Where compared with another copy, unresolved V genes explain less than half of these, and the others have no known cause. V, J and clone size are taken as reported in that table, and D and trimming were inferred from the DNA itself. The sample has approximately 12,000 clones on record, less than 85% of them singletons. Together, the top ten hold roughly 14% of the sample.

With regard to this clone: What this receptor recognizes is not known. No qualities accompany the bases; no much larger clone lies one base away.

The investigation overall reported the following: Blood samples were not available from the non-GVHD comparator patients. In both patients and mice, T cells from blood and spleen covered only a limited part of the TCR repertoire found in tissues. The patient cohort was small and clinically heterogeneous, and sampling depth was acknowledged as a limitation. The study did not establish which tissue TCRs were alloreactive or antigen-specific, and some clones may have been host cells that persisted. Within patients, how anatomically similar tissues were was a major factor shaping TCR repertoire composition, regardless of disease or transplant status. Few T cell clones were found to be shared across patients, but shared repertoire signatures across patients were revealed in a tissue-specific fashion by motif-based clustering.

From the germline V gene, CDR1 is SGHRS and CDR2 is YFSETQ. The CDR3 goes from the cysteine to the phenylalanine over 14 residues. The CDR3 DNA has 42 bases and is translated from base 1. Germline trimming amounts to 1 base on V and 10 bases on J, with 5 as the count of junction bases outside the gene matches. The time point label for this specimen denotes: human tissue collected at research (rapid) autopsy. Three non-HCT comparator patients with other cancers, having at least five GI tract samples and no known GI disease at death, were selected retrospectively. After a median post-mortem interval of about 10 hours, the autopsy tissues collected included GI sites spanning esophagus to rectum, along with liver, skin and lymphoid organs including spleen. Autopsy specimens were bisected, with one portion flash-frozen in liquid nitrogen and the rest formalin-fixed; GI outer muscle layers were removed. To extract genomic DNA from frozen tissues, either the Mag-Bind Blood & Tissue DNA HDQ 96 Kit on a Chemagic 360 or the DNeasy Blood & Tissue Kit was used. Extracted DNA was further purified with the Genomic DNA Clean & Concentrator-25 kit because of concern about red blood cell contamination.

This specimen consisted of tissue from the right colon, obtained at autopsy. The V and J segments used are TRBV5-1 and TRBJ1-6, with TRBD1 matching 7 junction bases. The TCR sequence derives from a woman aged 18 to 55 with breast cancer. DNA sequence: TGCGCCAGCAGCTTGCAGGGGGAGCGATCACCCCTCCACTTT. Translation gives CASSLQGERSPLHF.